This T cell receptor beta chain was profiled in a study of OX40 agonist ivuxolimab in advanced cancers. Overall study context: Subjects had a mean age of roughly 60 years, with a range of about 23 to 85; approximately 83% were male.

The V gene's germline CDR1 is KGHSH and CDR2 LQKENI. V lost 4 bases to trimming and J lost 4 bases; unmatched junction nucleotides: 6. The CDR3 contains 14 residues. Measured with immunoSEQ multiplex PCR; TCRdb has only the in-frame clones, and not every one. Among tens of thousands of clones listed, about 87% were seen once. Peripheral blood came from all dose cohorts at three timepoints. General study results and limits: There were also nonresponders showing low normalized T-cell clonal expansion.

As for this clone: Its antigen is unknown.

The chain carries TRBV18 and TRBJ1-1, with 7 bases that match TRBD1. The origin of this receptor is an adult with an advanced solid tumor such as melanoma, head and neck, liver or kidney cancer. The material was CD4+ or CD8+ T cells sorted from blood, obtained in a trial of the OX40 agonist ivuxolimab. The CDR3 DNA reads TGTGCCAGCTCACGGAACAGGGGCTCCACTGAAGCTTTCTTT. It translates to CASSRNRGSTEAFF. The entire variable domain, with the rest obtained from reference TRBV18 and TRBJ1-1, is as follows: NAGVMQNPRHLVRRRGQEARLRCSPMKGHSHVYWYRQLPEEGLKFMVYLQKENIIDESGMPKERFSAEFPKEGPSILRIQQVVRGDSAAYFCASSRNRGSTEAFFGQGTRLTVV.